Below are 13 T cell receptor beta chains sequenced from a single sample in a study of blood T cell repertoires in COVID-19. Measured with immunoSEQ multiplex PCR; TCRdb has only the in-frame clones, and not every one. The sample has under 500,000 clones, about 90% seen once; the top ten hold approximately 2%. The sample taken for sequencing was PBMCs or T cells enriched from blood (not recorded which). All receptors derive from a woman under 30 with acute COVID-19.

CDR3 sequence: CASSYSWGGVDTEAFF. CDR3 bases: TGTGCCAGCAGTTACTCGTGGGGAGGAGTAGACACTGAAGCTTTCTTT. This chain uses TRBV6-5 with TRBJ1-1; D ambiguous. Trimming removed 0 bases at V and 3 bases at J, with 14 bases between. Germline loops: CDR1 MNHEY, CDR2 SVGAGI. This CDR3 region has 16 residues.

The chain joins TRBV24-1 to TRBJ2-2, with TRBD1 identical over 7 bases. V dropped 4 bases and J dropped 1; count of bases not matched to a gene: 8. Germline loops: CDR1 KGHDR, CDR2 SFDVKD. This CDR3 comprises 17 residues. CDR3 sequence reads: CATSDNPQGRNTGELFF. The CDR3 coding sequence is TGTGCCACCAGTGACAACCCACAGGGGCGGAACACCGGGGAGCTGTTTTTT.

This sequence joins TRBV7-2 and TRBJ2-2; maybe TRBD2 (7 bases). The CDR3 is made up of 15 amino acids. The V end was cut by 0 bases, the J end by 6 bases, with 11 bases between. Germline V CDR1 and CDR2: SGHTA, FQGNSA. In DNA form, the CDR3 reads TGTGCCAGCAGCTTAGCGGGAGGGGGATCCGGGGAGCTGTTTTTT. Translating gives CASSLAGGGSGELFF.

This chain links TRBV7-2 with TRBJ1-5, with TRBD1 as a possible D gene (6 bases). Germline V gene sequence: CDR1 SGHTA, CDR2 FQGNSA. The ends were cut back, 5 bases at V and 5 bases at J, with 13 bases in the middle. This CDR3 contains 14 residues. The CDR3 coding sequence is TGTGCCAGCAGCCCCGGACAGACGCATCAGCCCCAGCATTTT. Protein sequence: CASSPGQTHQPQHF.

The CDR3 nucleotides read TGTGCCAGCAGTGACGGAGGTGGGGGGAGCACAGATACGCAGTATTTT. It codes for CASSDGGGGSTDTQYF. The chain links TRBV6-4 to TRBJ2-3, with TRBD2 as a possible D gene (6 bases). Germline V gene sequence: CDR1 MRHNA, CDR2 SNTAGT. The germline V and J ends were trimmed by 2 bases and 0 bases, with 12 bases remaining between them. This CDR3 is built from 16 residues.

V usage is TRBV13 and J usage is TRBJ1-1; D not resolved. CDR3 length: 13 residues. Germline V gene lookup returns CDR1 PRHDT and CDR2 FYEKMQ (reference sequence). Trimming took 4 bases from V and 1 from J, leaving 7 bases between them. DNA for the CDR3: TGTGCCAGCAGCTCCCATCCGAACACTGAAGCTTTCTTT. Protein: CASSSHPNTEAFF. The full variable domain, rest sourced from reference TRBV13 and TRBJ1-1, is AAGVIQSPRHLIKEKRETATLKCYPIPRHDTVYWYQQGPGQDPQFLISFYEKMQSDKGSIPDRFSAQQFSDYHSELNMSSLELGDSALYFCASSSHPNTEAFFGQGTRLTVV.

The CDR3 DNA reads TGCGCCAGCAGCCAAGGCAGCGCTAGCACAGATACGCAGTATTTT. Amino acids: CASSQGSASTDTQYF. The chain is built from TRBV4-3 and TRBJ2-3; no firm D call. CDR1 is LGHNA and CDR2 is YSLEER in the germline V gene. This CDR3 comprises 15 residues. Trimming took 1 base from V and 0 from J, leaving 8 bases between them.

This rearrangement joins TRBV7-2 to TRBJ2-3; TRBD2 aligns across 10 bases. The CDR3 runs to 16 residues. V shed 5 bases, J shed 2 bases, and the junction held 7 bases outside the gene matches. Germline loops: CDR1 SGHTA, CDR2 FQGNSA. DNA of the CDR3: TGTGCCAGCAGCCGTCTAGCGGGAGCAGTCACAGATACGCAGTATTTT. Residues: CASSRLAGAVTDTQYF.

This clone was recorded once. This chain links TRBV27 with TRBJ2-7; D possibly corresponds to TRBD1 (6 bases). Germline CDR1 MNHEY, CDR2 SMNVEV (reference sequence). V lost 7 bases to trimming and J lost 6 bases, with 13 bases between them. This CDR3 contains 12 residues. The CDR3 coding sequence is TGTGCCAGCAACAACAGGGTTGGCGAGCAGTACTTC. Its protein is CASNNRVGEQYF.

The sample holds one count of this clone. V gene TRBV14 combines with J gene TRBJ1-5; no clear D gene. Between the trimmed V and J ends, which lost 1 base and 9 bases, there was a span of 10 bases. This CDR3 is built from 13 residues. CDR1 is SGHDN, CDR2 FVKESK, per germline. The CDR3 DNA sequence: TGTGCCAGCAGCCAAGGTGCAGTAGCGCCCCAGCATTTT. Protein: CASSQGAVAPQHF.

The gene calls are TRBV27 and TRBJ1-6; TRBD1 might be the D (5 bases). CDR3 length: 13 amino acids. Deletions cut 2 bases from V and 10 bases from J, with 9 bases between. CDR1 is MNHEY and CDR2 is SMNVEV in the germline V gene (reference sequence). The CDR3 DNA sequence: TGTGCCAGCAGTTTACAGGGCCGATCACCCCTCCACTTT. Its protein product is CASSLQGRSPLHF.

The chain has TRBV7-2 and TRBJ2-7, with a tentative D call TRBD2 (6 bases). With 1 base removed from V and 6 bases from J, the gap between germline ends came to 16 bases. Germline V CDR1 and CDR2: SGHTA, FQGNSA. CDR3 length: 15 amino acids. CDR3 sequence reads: CASSLGGTLLGEQYF. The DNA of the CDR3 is TGTGCCAGCAGCTTAGGCGGGACCCTTCTCGGCGAGCAGTACTTC.

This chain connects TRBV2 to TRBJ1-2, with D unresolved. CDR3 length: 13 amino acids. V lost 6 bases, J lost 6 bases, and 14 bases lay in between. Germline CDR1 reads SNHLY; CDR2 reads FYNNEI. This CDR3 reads CASRLDTVHGYTF. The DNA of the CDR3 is TGTGCCAGCAGACTAGACACCGTACATGGCTACACCTTC.